The entry below gives a single TCR beta chain sequence along with its context. Per the original data handling: Reference gene primer amplification in the assay estimated nucleated cell counts. This table comes from immunoSEQ multiplex PCR, and its TCRdb copy is limited to in-frame clones, with some not included. Clone size and V and J calls were adopted from that table, with D and trimming inferred from the DNA. The sample has 200,000 to 250,000 clones, roughly 88% seen once. Per the germline V gene, CDR1 is SEHNR and CDR2 is FQNEAQ (reference sequence). The CDR3 covers 15 residues. The V end was cut by 5 bases, the J end by 3 bases, with 16 bases between. The sample is drawn from a study of blood T cell repertoires in COVID-19. People in the exposed group encountered a COVID-19 case within 2 weeks before entering the study.

The sequence was obtained from a woman aged 25 to 39 who had been exposed to COVID-19. The V and J genes are TRBV7-9 and TRBJ1-1; D unresolved. The material sequenced was PBMCs or T cells enriched from blood (not recorded which). The CDR3: CASSLTGGRDTEAFF. DNA for the CDR3: TGTGCCAGCAGCCTCACCGGAGGGAGGGACACTGAAGCTTTCTTT. Full variable domain (missing parts from reference TRBV7-9 and TRBJ1-1): DTGVSQNPRHKITKRGQNVTFRCDPISEHNRLYWYRQTLGQGPEFLTYFQNEAQLEKSRLLSDRFSAERPKGSFSTLEIQRTEQGDSAMYLCASSLTGGRDTEAFFGQGTRLTVV.